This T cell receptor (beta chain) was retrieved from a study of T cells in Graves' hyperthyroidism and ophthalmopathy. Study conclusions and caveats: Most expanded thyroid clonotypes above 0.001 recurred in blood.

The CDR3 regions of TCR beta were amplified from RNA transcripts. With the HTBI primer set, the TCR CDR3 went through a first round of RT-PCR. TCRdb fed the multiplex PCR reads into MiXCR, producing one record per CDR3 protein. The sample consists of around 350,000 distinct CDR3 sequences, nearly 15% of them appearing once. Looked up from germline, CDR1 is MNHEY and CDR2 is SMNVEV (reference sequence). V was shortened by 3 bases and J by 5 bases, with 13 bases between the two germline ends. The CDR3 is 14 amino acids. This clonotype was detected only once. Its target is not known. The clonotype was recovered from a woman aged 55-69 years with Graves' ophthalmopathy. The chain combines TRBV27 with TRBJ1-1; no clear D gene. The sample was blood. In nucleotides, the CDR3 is TGTGCCAGCAGTTTTTGGGGTAGGGAAACTGAAGCTTTCTTT. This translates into CASSFWGRETEAFF.